These T cell receptor beta chains were read from a single sample in a study of CD8+ T cells in alopecia areata. Produced via immunoSEQ multiplex PCR; TCRdb's table is partial and in-frame only. The sample includes some 200,000 clones, around three fifths seen only once; the top ten take approximately 12%. Source: CD8+ T cells sorted from blood, taken at week 24, from a patient treated with tofacitinib. These receptors were taken from a human donor with alopecia areata. Both conserved end residues are part of each CDR3. Each record gives: D gene, J gene, V gene, clone size, CDR3 length, CDR3 DNA, CDR3 protein. D genes are given only for firm matches. A row's size may be missing; if present it is once, few, many or a size class.

NA TRBJ2-7 TRBV30 once 12 TGTGCCTGGAGTGTCGGAGCGTTCGAGCAGTACTTC CAWSVGAFEQYF
NA TRBJ1-1 TRBV29-1 few 13 TGCAGCGTTGTCGGGACTGTCGGGACTGAAGCTTTCTTT CSVVGTVGTEAFF
NA TRBJ2-3 TRBV27 NA 13 TGTGCCAGCAGCTTTTACGGCACAGATACGCAGTATTTT CASSFYGTDTQYF
NA TRBJ1-2 TRBV29-1 few 11 TGCAGCGTTGAATCGGGGGGCGGCTACACCTTC CSVESGGGYTF
NA TRBJ1-2 TRBV29-1 few 15 TGCAGCGTTGAAGGCAATGGGGACAATCCTTATGGCTACACCTTC CSVEGNGDNPYGYTF
NA TRBJ2-1 TRBV30 NA 12 TGTGCCTGGATGGGGACAATCAATGAGCAGTTCTTC CAWMGTINEQFF
TRBD1 TRBJ2-7 TRBV6-1 NA 14 TGTGCCAGCAGTGATTGGGACAGGGGCTACGAGCAGTACTTC CASSDWDRGYEQYF
NA TRBJ2-7 TRBV19 many 13 TGTGCCAGTAGTATAGGAGGTGTGAGCGAGCAGTACTTC CASSIGGVSEQYF
NA TRBJ2-7 TRBV29-1 NA 13 TGCAGCGTTGAAGTGGCAGGGCCCTACGAGCAGTACTTC CSVEVAGPYEQYF
NA TRBJ2-5 TRBV29-1 NA 14 TGCAGCGTTGACGGTTTGGGGGCGAGTGAGACCCAGTACTTC CSVDGLGASETQYF
NA TRBJ2-7 TRBV7-8 NA 15 TGTGCCAGCAGTTACTCCTCCGGGGACCCCTACGAGCAGTACTTC CASSYSSGDPYEQYF
NA TRBJ1-2 TRBV30 NA 16 TGTGCCTGGAGTGGCATAGGGGGGGGCCCCGCCTATGGCTACACCTTC CAWSGIGGGPAYGYTF
NA TRBJ2-2 TRBV9 NA 16 TGTGCCAGCAGCGTAGAACTAGCAGGGAACACCGGGGAGCTGTTTTTT CASSVELAGNTGELFF
NA TRBJ2-2 TRBV7-2 few 12 TGTGCCAGCAGCTTTAGCGGCGGGGAGCTGTTTTTT CASSFSGGELFF
NA TRBJ2-7 TRBV2 NA 12 TGTGCCAGCAAAGGAGAACCCTACGAGCAGTACTTC CASKGEPYEQYF
NA TRBJ2-1 TRBV7-9 NA 17 TGTGCCAGCAGCTTAGCGGCGTCTAGGATTACGGGCAATGAGCAGTTCTTC CASSLAASRITGNEQFF
NA TRBJ1-1 TRBV30 NA 11 TGTGCCTGGAGTCCGGCTGCTGAAGCTTTCTTT CAWSPAAEAFF
NA TRBJ2-2 TRBV13 NA 15 TGTGCCAGCAGCTACCGGACAGAGAACACCGGGGAGCTGTTTTTT CASSYRTENTGELFF
TRBD1 TRBJ1-1 TRBV10-2 NA 16 TGCGCCAGCAGCCTCGGACAGGGGGCTAAGAACACTGAAGCTTTCTTT CASSLGQGAKNTEAFF
NA TRBJ2-1 TRBV7-6 NA 12 TGTGCCAGCAGCCCGTTTAGCGATGAGCAGTTCTTC CASSPFSDEQFF
NA TRBJ2-2 TRBV9 NA 11 TGTGCCAGCAGCATCACCGGGGAGCTGTTTTTT CASSITGELFF
TRBD2 TRBJ2-1 TRBV30 few 14 TGTGCCTGCCCCCGGACTAGCGGGGGCTATGAGCAGTTCTTC CACPRTSGGYEQFF
NA TRBJ1-5 TRBV7-9 NA 14 TGTGCCAGCAGCGTAGGGGGGGTCAATCAGCCCCAGCATTTT CASSVGGVNQPQHF
NA TRBJ2-1 TRBV4-1 NA 14 TGCGCCAGCAGCCCGAGGCCAGTAAACAATGAGCAGTTCTTC CASSPRPVNNEQFF
NA TRBJ2-1 TRBV2 NA 13 TGTGCCAGCTCCCGACGTGAGCGTAATGAGCAGTTCTTC CASSRRERNEQFF
NA TRBJ1-2 TRBV5-6 NA 13 TGTGCCAGCAGCTTTGGTCGAACCTATGGCTACACCTTC CASSFGRTYGYTF
NA TRBJ1-1 TRBV13 NA 12 TGTGCCAGCAGCGCAGGGAACACTGAAGCTTTCTTT CASSAGNTEAFF
NA TRBJ2-5 TRBV19 NA 13 TGTGCCAGTAGTATAGTTGGGTTAGAGACCCAGTACTTC CASSIVGLETQYF
NA TRBJ2-5 TRBV5-1 NA 14 TGCGCCAGCAGCTTGGCTACGGGGCTGGAGACCCAGTACTTC CASSLATGLETQYF
NA TRBJ2-2 TRBV4-1 NA 12 TGCGCCAGCAGCGAAACACCCGGGGAGCTGTTTTTT CASSETPGELFF
TRBD1 TRBJ1-1 TRBV2 NA 14 TGTGCCAACCGGGACAGGGGGGTGAACACTGAAGCTTTCTTT CANRDRGVNTEAFF
NA TRBJ1-1 TRBV9 few 17 TGTGCCAGCAGCGTAACCCACGACAGGTACCGAAACACTGAAGCTTTCTTT CASSVTHDRYRNTEAFF
NA TRBJ2-5 TRBV7-8 NA 11 TGTGCCAGCAGCCGACAAGAGACCCAGTACTTC CASSRQETQYF
TRBD1 TRBJ1-2 TRBV2 few 16 TGTGCCAGCAGTGGGTATTCCCCGGGACAGGGGCCTGGCTACACCTTC CASSGYSPGQGPGYTF